The rows below give T cell receptor beta chains drawn from one sample of a study of T cells in Graves' hyperthyroidism and ophthalmopathy. TCRdb redid the calling of the multiplex PCR reads with MiXCR, one entry per CDR3 protein. The data hold over 650,000 distinct CDR3 sequences, with less than 45% observed a single time. The sequencing input was peripheral blood or thyroid tissue (not recorded which). The receptors were sampled from an adult man with Graves' disease, either hyperthyroidism or ophthalmopathy (not recorded which). The CDR3 runs from the conserved cysteine through the conserved F or W.

v_gene	j_gene	CDR3aa
TRBV5-1	TRBJ1-2	CASSKESSHYGYTF
TRBV20-1	TRBJ2-7	CSARRGQYF
TRBV13	TRBJ1-2	CATRTANNYGYTF
TRBV29-1	TRBJ1-1	CSGTLMNTEAFF
TRBV7-9	TRBJ2-5	CASRPGTSGSETQYF
TRBV7-9	TRBJ1-6	CASSLAWGPLHF
TRBV6-2/TRBV6-3	TRBJ1-5	CASRPRGGFQPQHF
TRBV7-2	TRBJ2-6	CASRIYSSGANVLTF
TRBV20-1	TRBJ2-7	CSATWDSPHEQYF
TRBV25-1	TRBJ2-7	CASSEPLADYEQYF
TRBV20-1	TRBJ1-2	CSASESQGHYGYTF
TRBV29-1	TRBJ1-4	CSVKNRNINEKLFF
TRBV29-1	TRBJ1-4	CSVEWDRGKKLFF
TRBV7-9	TRBJ1-1	CASSSSTGINTEAFF
TRBV7-9	TRBJ2-7	CASSTTGNGEQYF
TRBV10-3	TRBJ1-2	CAISGGQIYGYTF
TRBV14	TRBJ1-2	CASSPTPGNYGYTF
TRBV5-1	TRBJ1-3	CASSLANSGNTIYF
TRBV14	.	CASSQDDRISYEQYF
TRBV6-6	TRBJ1-2	CATQVDLNYGYTF
TRBV12-3/TRBV12-4	TRBJ1-4	CASREDTTHEKLFF
TRBV7-9	TRBJ2-7	CASSFEGGVDYEQYF
TRBV12-3/TRBV12-4	TRBJ2-5	CASSSLASGLGETQYF
TRBV6-1	TRBJ1-5	CASSEANQPQHF
TRBV6-1	TRBJ1-1	CASRGPGRNTEAFF
TRBV5-1	TRBJ2-7	CASSLDGTPSYEQYF
TRBV6-6	TRBJ1-1	CASSVQGSNTEAFF
TRBV20-1	TRBJ2-5	CSAREGTGYQETQYF
TRBV15	TRBJ1-6	CATSREGQGGSPLHF
TRBV7-7	TRBJ2-7	CASSFAGGRHGQYF
TRBV10-3	TRBJ2-5	CASKGGNSGAQETQYF
TRBV29-1	TRBJ2-5	CSVDGSSQYF
TRBV9	TRBJ2-7	CASSEGDPSSYEQYF
TRBV7-8	TRBJ1-6	CASRGAGNQPLHF
TRBV12-3/TRBV12-4	TRBJ1-6	CASSLGQGQSSPLHF
TRBV6-5	TRBJ1-1	CASSRQGLTEAFF
TRBV9	TRBJ1-6	CASSVDGGLDSPLHF
TRBV6-4	TRBJ2-5	CASRDFGTGGQETQYF
TRBV5-5	TRBJ2-7	CASSPHVTRYEQYF
TRBV10-3	TRBJ2-7	CAISETGLASGYEQYF
TRBV19	TRBJ1-4	CARRRGRPNEKLFF
TRBV6-1	TRBJ1-1	CASSAHWGGSTNTEAFF
TRBV10-3	TRBJ1-2	CAIRLGSYGYTF
TRBV5-6	TRBJ1-5	CARDWRGAGQPQHF
TRBV7-8	TRBJ2-7	CASRDISAELEYF
TRBV6-1	TRBJ2-5	CASVRPNQETQYF
TRBV9	TRBJ1-5	CASRIDGRRDQPQHF
TRBV5-4	TRBJ2-5	CASSLAGAPGETQYF
TRBV10-2	TRBJ2-5	CASSRLAGGQETQYF
TRBV7-9	TRBJ2-2	CASSLDLGLQFTGELFF
TRBV16	TRBJ1-5	CAGSHSDNQPQHF
TRBV7-2	TRBJ1-2	CASSLWSSANYGYTF
TRBV29-1	TRBJ1-4	CSVETRDRGSATNEKLFF
TRBV10-3	TRBJ1-1	CAITQGAEAFF
TRBV5-4	TRBJ2-5	CASSLLPGETQYF
TRBV2	TRBJ2-7	CASSGQGVSGATYEQYF
TRBV24-1	TRBJ2-7	CATSGGQGEQYF
TRBV10-3	TRBJ1-1	CAISAGDEAFF
TRBV5-5	TRBJ1-1	CASSPGGLPEAFF